A single sample is the source of the 20 T cell receptor beta chains below, sequenced in a study of cytomegalovirus exposure and HLA in healthy donors (dated by TCRdb to about 2017). The library relied on the immunoSEQ multiplex PCR assay. For the multiplex PCR, a mixture combining 60 forward primers for TCR Vbeta segments and 13 reverse primers for TCR Jbeta segments was used. This immuneACCESS table, as held by TCRdb, lists in-frame sequences with V and J called but not all clones. Of the missing ones, under half trace to an unresolved V gene in checked studies; the others have no known cause. Counted in this sample were roughly 100,000 clones; roughly 85% of them appeared once. The top ten hold under 5% of the sample. Sequences were obtained from PBMCs. These receptor sequences come from a man aged 30 to 45 in good health and CMV-seronegative.

CDR3 loop: CASLPGTIPYEQYF. CDR3 nucleotide sequence: TGTGCCAGCCTCCCCGGGACTATACCCTACGAGCAGTACTTC. This chain links TRBV7-8 with TRBJ2-7; 7 bases agree with TRBD2. The trim removed 8 bases at V and 2 bases at J, leaving 9 bases unmatched. From germline, CDR1 is SGHVS and CDR2 FQNEAQ. The CDR3 extends over 14 amino acids.

This CDR3 reads CASSGVAGLGETQYF. DNA of the CDR3: TGTGCCAGCAGCGGGGTGGCGGGGTTGGGGGAGACCCAGTACTTC. V gene TRBV9 combines with J gene TRBJ2-5; possible D gene TRBD2, 6 bases. Trimming removed 3 bases from V and 5 bases from J, with 17 bases in between. The germline CDR1 and CDR2 sequences are SGDLS and YYNGEE. The CDR3 spans 15 residues.

The chain combines TRBV29-1 with TRBJ1-2, with TRBD1 matching 7 bases. V lost 7 bases, J lost 2 bases, and 13 bases stayed unmatched. This CDR3 contains 15 residues. The V gene's germline CDR1 is SQVTM and CDR2 ANQGSEA. CDR3 residues: CSAGPDRDKNYGYTF. CDR3 DNA sequence: TGCAGCGCTGGGCCCGACAGGGACAAAAACTATGGCTACACCTTC. Full variable domain (rest looked up from reference TRBV29-1 and TRBJ1-2): SAVISQKPSRDICQRGTSLTIQCQVDSQVTMMFWYRQQPGQSLTLIATANQGSEATYESGFVIDKFPISRPNLTFSTLTVSNMSPEDSSIYLCSAGPDRDKNYGYTFGSGTRLTVV.

The rearrangement joins TRBV7-9 to TRBJ1-4; 7 bases are shared with TRBD1. The CDR3 contains 14 residues. Germline V gives CDR1 SEHNR, CDR2 FQNEAQ (reference sequence). V gave up 5 bases and J gave up 4 bases; unmatched junction bases: 4. The CDR3 spells CASSRTGFNEKLFF. In DNA form, the CDR3 reads TGTGCCAGCAGCCGGACAGGCTTTAATGAAAAACTGTTTTTT. Drawing the rest from reference TRBV7-9 and TRBJ1-4, the complete variable domain is DTGVSQNPRHKITKRGQNVTFRCDPISEHNRLYWYRQTLGQGPEFLTYFQNEAQLEKSRLLSDRFSAERPKGSFSTLEIQRTEQGDSAMYLCASSRTGFNEKLFFGSGTQLSVL.

The chain recombines TRBV15 with TRBJ1-2; D is possibly TRBD1 (5 bases). V shed 0 bases and J shed 4 bases, with 9 bases lying between them. The length of the CDR3 is 14 residues. CDR1 is LNHNV, CDR2 YYDKDF, per germline (reference sequence). The CDR3, as DNA: TGTGCCACCAGCAGAGAGGGGGGTGCCTATGGCTACACCTTC. This sequence encodes CATSREGGAYGYTF.

The chain joins TRBV6-5 to TRBJ2-7; weak D call: TRBD1 (6 bases). Trimming took off 3 bases at V and 2 bases at J, with 11 bases between the two ends. CDR3 size: 14 residues. Per the germline V gene, CDR1 is MNHEY and CDR2 is SVGAGI. The CDR3, as DNA: TGTGCCAGCAGTTATGAGGGGGTGGCCTACGAGCAGTACTTC. It is translated as CASSYEGVAYEQYF.

V gene TRBV29-1 combines with J gene TRBJ2-4; TRBD1 aligns across 7 bases. Germline V gives CDR1 SQVTM, CDR2 ANQGSEA. CDR3 length: 16 residues. V lost 2 bases to trimming and J lost 6 bases; unmatched junction nucleotides: 13. In DNA, the CDR3 is TGCAGCGTTGAACCCCAACAGGGGTACCTCAGAAACATTCAGTACTTC. Translated, it gives CSVEPQQGYLRNIQYF. The variable domain in full, completed from reference TRBV29-1 and TRBJ2-4, reads SAVISQKPSRDICQRGTSLTIQCQVDSQVTMMFWYRQQPGQSLTLIATANQGSEATYESGFVIDKFPISRPNLTFSTLTVSNMSPEDSSIYLCSVEPQQGYLRNIQYFGAGTRLSVL.

This clone was seen more than once but under ten times. The same CDR3 can be traced to other DNA sequences in this sample. This chain joins TRBV7-9 and TRBJ1-1; D is possibly TRBD1 (5 bases). Per germline, CDR1 SEHNR and CDR2 FQNEAQ (reference sequence). CDR3 length: 12 amino acids. The germline V and J ends were trimmed by 0 bases and 7 bases, with 6 bases remaining between them. CDR3 in DNA: TGTGCCAGCAGCTTAGCTAGGGGTGAAGCTTTCTTT. The encoded protein is CASSLARGEAFF.

In regard to this clone: Other DNA sequences in the same sample also yield this CDR3. CDR3 amino acids: CASSPGSYEQYF. The CDR3 DNA reads as TGTGCCAGCAGTCCCGGGTCCTACGAGCAGTACTTC. The genes are TRBV27 and TRBJ2-7; D remains ambiguous. Germline values: CDR1 MNHEY, CDR2 SMNVEV (reference sequence). The V gene lost 5 bases and the J gene lost 1 base, with 6 bases spanning the gap. This CDR3 spans 12 amino acids.

The chain couples TRBV19 to TRBJ2-7; maybe TRBD1 (6 bases). The CDR3 loop spans 15 amino acids. V was clipped by 1 base and J by 2 bases, with 12 bases between them. Germline values: CDR1 LNHDA, CDR2 SQIVND (reference sequence). The DNA of the CDR3 is TGTGCCAGTAGTATAGCGGACAGTAGTACCTACGAGCAGTACTTC. Amino acid sequence: CASSIADSSTYEQYF. The whole variable domain, remainder taken from reference TRBV19 and TRBJ2-7, is DGGITQSPKYLFRKEGQNVTLSCEQNLNHDAMYWYRQDPGQGLRLIYYSQIVNDFQKGDIAEGYSVSREKKESFPLTVTSAQKNPTAFYLCASSIADSSTYEQYFGPGTRLTVT.

As regards this clone: The junction departs from the called germline gene at one end, perhaps through a read error. The CDR3 sequence is CASSLGLAGMNTGELFF. Here the CDR3 DNA reads TGTGCTAGCAGCTTGGGACTAGCGGGGATGAACACCGGGGAGCTGTTTTTT. The V and J genes are TRBV7-7 and TRBJ2-2; 13 bases are a match to TRBD2. From germline, CDR1 is SSHAT and CDR2 FNYEAQ (reference sequence). The CDR3 is 17 residues long.

V usage is TRBV6-1 and J usage is TRBJ1-6; the D is unclear. The CDR3 runs to 13 residues. Trimming shortened V by 3 bases and J by 8 bases, and 8 bases separated the two germline ends. The germline gives CDR1 MNHNS, CDR2 SASEGT. The CDR3 spells CASSDSYDSPLHF. The CDR3 DNA sequence: TGTGCCAGCAGTGACAGTTACGATTCACCCCTCCACTTT.

The V and J genes are TRBV19 and TRBJ2-1; 7 bases line up with TRBD1. The germline gives CDR1 LNHDA, CDR2 SQIVND (reference sequence). The CDR3 extends over 16 amino acids. With V trimmed by 4 bases and J by 4 bases, 10 bases remained unmatched. The CDR3, as DNA: TGTGCCAGTAGTACCCCCCGAGGGGACAGATACAATGAGCAGTTCTTC. It encodes CASSTPRGDRYNEQFF.

The chain combines TRBV10-3 with TRBJ2-7, with 12 nucleotides matching TRBD1. Trimming removed 5 bases from V and 4 bases from J; junction bases left unmatched: 9. The CDR3 is made up of 16 amino acids. Germline CDR1 and CDR2: ENHRY and SYGVKD. For the CDR3, the DNA is TGTGCCATCAGTCCCTCCCGGGGACAGGGGGCTTACGAGCAGTACTTC. Protein: CAISPSRGQGAYEQYF.

The genes are TRBV4-3 and TRBJ2-7; D is undetermined. Trimming took off 0 bases at V and 6 bases at J, with 9 bases between the two ends. Germline V lookup: CDR1 LGHNA, CDR2 YSLEER. The CDR3 extends over 13 amino acids. The CDR3 nucleotides are TGCGCCAGCAGCCAAGATAGTACCGGCGAGCAGTACTTC. Amino acid sequence: CASSQDSTGEQYF.

The rearrangement joins TRBV7-9 to TRBJ1-2, with TRBD1 matching 8 bases. The ends lost 1 base at V and 3 bases at J; junction bases unmatched: 10. The CDR3 has 17 residues. CDR1 and CDR2 from the germline V gene are SEHNR and FQNEAQ (reference sequence). CDR3 region: CASSLGFSGQADYGYTF. DNA for the CDR3: TGTGCCAGCAGCTTAGGGTTCTCGGGACAGGCCGACTATGGCTACACCTTC.

The gene calls are TRBV9 and TRBJ1-1; a weak D match, TRBD1 (5 bases). The germline CDR1 and CDR2 sequences are SGDLS and YYNGEE. Trimming stripped 3 bases from V and 1 base from J, with 7 bases between. CDR3 length: 13 amino acids. The DNA of the CDR3 is TGTGCCAGCAGCGCAGGACAGAACACTGAAGCTTTCTTT. Protein: CASSAGQNTEAFF.

This sequence joins TRBV4-3 and TRBJ2-2; 7 positions match TRBD2. Germline V gene lookup returns CDR1 LGHNA and CDR2 YSLEER. The CDR3 length is 17 residues. Trimming removed 0 bases from V and 6 bases from J; junction bases left unmatched: 10. The CDR3 nucleotides read TGCGCCAGCAGCCAAGATCGGGGCGGGGGTGGGCCCGGGGAGCTGTTTTTT. Its translation is CASSQDRGGGGPGELFF.

The CDR3 DNA reads as TGTGCCTGGAGTGTTGGCCCCGGGTTATCCTATAATTCACCCCTCCACTTT. Amino acid sequence: CAWSVGPGLSYNSPLHF. The gene calls are TRBV30 and TRBJ1-6; the D is unclear. V lost 0 bases, J lost 1 base, and 13 bases lay in between. The CDR3 loop spans 17 amino acids. Looked up from germline, CDR1 is GTSNPN and CDR2 is SVGIG (reference sequence).

The sample holds one count of this clone. This sequence joins TRBV5-4 and TRBJ2-7; D gene unclear. This CDR3 region has 13 residues. CDR1 and CDR2 (germline): SGHNT, YYREEE (reference sequence). The ends were cut back, 0 bases at V and 3 bases at J, with 7 bases in the middle. For the CDR3, the DNA is TGTGCCAGCAGCTTGGACACCTTCTACGAGCAGTACTTC. Protein product: CASSLDTFYEQYF.